The next 10 T cell receptor beta chains were all read from a single sample in a study of PD-1 blockade in classical Hodgkin lymphoma. Measured with immunoSEQ multiplex PCR; TCRdb has only the in-frame clones, and not every one. The sample lists over 9,500 clones, roughly 80% occurring once. The time point denotes: cycle 4 day 1 (C4D1), after 6 weeks of nivolumab. Every single patient, without exception, relapsed after autologous stem cell transplantation, and brentuximab vedotin exposure varied. Here the sequenced sample was peripheral blood mononuclear cells (PBMCs), taken before the fourth cycle of nivolumab. These receptors came from a human donor with classical Hodgkin lymphoma.

The chain recombines TRBV5-6 with TRBJ2-7, with 8 bases fitting TRBD1. This CDR3 has 18 residues. Germline loops: CDR1 SGHDT, CDR2 YYEEEE. Losses at the gene ends were 2 bases for V and 3 bases for J; bases not matched to a gene: 16. CDR3 region: CASSLSGTGLILGYEQYF. CDR3 DNA sequence: TGTGCCAGCAGCTTAAGTGGGACAGGTTTGATTTTGGGCTACGAGCAGTACTTC.

This chain uses TRBV2 with TRBJ1-1; D possibly corresponds to TRBD1 (6 bases). CDR3 length equals 14 residues. Germline loops: CDR1 SNHLY, CDR2 FYNNEI. The V gene lost 8 bases and the J gene lost 2 bases, with 15 bases spanning the gap. As DNA, the CDR3 is TGTGCCAGCTTTAGGACAGCTAAAAACACTGAAGCTTTCTTT. Amino acid sequence: CASFRTAKNTEAFF.

J is TRBJ2-7 and V is TRBV14; D is perhaps TRBD2 (6 bases). V lost 0 bases, J lost 2 bases, and 11 bases lay in between. CDR3 length: 15 residues. Germline V CDR1 and CDR2: SGHDN, FVKESK. The CDR3 nucleotides are TGTGCCAGCAGCCAAGATGCGGGGCTAACCTACGAGCAGTACTTC. Encoded protein: CASSQDAGLTYEQYF.

As to this clone: A junction boundary mismatches the germline segment, possibly from a read error. The chain carries TRBV7-7 and TRBJ2-3; 12 bases line up with TRBD2. The germline CDR1 and CDR2 sequences are SSHAT and FNYEAQ (reference sequence). The CDR3 has 17 residues. The CDR3 reads CASSLGASGGAGDTQYF. In nucleotides, the CDR3 is TGTGCTAGCAGCTTAGGAGCTAGCGGGGGGGCTGGAGATACGCAGTATTTT.

By frequency in the sample, this clone is medium-sized (0.01 to 0.1%). CDR3 amino acids: CASNSEGAGNTIYF. The CDR3 DNA is TGTGCCAGCAATAGTGAGGGGGCTGGAAACACCATATATTTT. The chain uses TRBV28 and TRBJ1-3; possible D gene TRBD1, 6 bases. V was clipped by 7 bases and J by 2 bases, with 12 bases between them. CDR3 length: 14 amino acids. Germline CDR1 is MDHEN and CDR2 is SYDVKM.

This clone is termed medium-sized. V gene TRBV14 combines with J gene TRBJ2-7, with 10 nucleotides matching TRBD2. The junction had 7 bases not matched to a gene; V was cut back by 2 bases and J by 3 bases. There are 16 residues in the CDR3. Germline V lookup: CDR1 SGHDN, CDR2 FVKESK. The CDR3 region has the DNA TGTGCCAGCAGCCAAAAACTAGCGGGGACCTTCTACGAGCAGTACTTC. It encodes CASSQKLAGTFYEQYF.

J is TRBJ1-1 and V is TRBV19; 8 nucleotides match TRBD1. The CDR3 is 14 residues long. In germline, CDR1 is LNHDA, CDR2 SQIVND (reference sequence). V lost 2 bases, J lost 3 bases, and 2 bases stayed unmatched. CDR3 loop: CASSIQTGDTEAFF. The CDR3 nucleotides read TGTGCCAGTAGTATACAGACAGGGGACACTGAAGCTTTCTTT.

The gene calls are TRBV27 and TRBJ2-1; no definite D call. Germline V gene lookup returns CDR1 MNHEY and CDR2 SMNVEV (reference sequence). The CDR3 is made up of 17 amino acids. Trimming left V 4 bases short and J 0 bases short, with 16 bases between. The CDR3 DNA sequence: TGTGCCAGCAGTTCCACCGGGTCCCTCCTCTCCTACAATGAGCAGTTCTTC. Encoded protein: CASSSTGSLLSYNEQFF.

This clone was detected a few times. CDR3 sequence (DNA): TGTGCCAGCACCCCGGGACAGGGGAAAAATGAGCAGTTCTTC. Encoded protein: CASTPGQGKNEQFF. The V and J genes are TRBV9 and TRBJ2-1, with 10 nucleotides matching TRBD1. CDR3 size: 14 residues. V lost 6 bases to trimming and J lost 7 bases; unmatched junction nucleotides: 7. From germline, CDR1 is SGDLS and CDR2 YYNGEE. Variable domain in full (rest from reference TRBV9 and TRBJ2-1): DSGVTQTPKHLITATGQRVTLRCSPRSGDLSVYWYQQSLDQGLQFLIQYYNGEERAKGNILERFSAQQFPDLHSELNLSSLELGDSALYFCASTPGQGKNEQFFGPGTRLTVL.

The chain combines TRBV19 with TRBJ2-7; 7 bases fit TRBD1. Germline V lookup: CDR1 LNHDA, CDR2 SQIVND (reference sequence). Trimming at V came to 5 bases and at J to 4 bases, leaving 8 bases not matched to a gene. This CDR3 spans 14 amino acids. The CDR3 here is CASSPQGTEYEQYF. The CDR3 DNA follows: TGTGCCAGTAGTCCACAGGGGACAGAGTACGAGCAGTACTTC.